These 18 T cell receptor beta chains originate from one sample sequenced in a study of T-cell memory formation after mild COVID-19. TCRdb analysed the 5' RACE reads with MiXCR anew, one entry per CDR3 protein. This sample has 550,000 to 650,000 distinct CDR3 sequences; approximately 15% occur once, and the top ten carry roughly 8.2%. The sample comprised PBMCs or a T cell subset sorted from them (not recorded which). These TCRs come from an adult woman who had mild COVID-19 (a few samples of this study predate the infection). Cell type and time point are not known.

The V and J genes are TRBV6-2 or TRBV6-3 and TRBJ1-5; tentative D call: TRBD1 (6 bases). The germline V gene has CDR1 MNHEY and CDR2 SVGEGT. Trimming left V 8 bases short and J 3 bases short, with 14 bases between. This CDR3 contains 14 residues. The DNA of the CDR3 is TGTGCCAGCGACTCGAGGACAGCCAATCAGCCCCAGCATTTT. It codes for CASDSRTANQPQHF.

This clonotype was found a few times. The chain has TRBV19 and TRBJ1-5, with D possibly matching TRBD1 (6 bases). Trimming pared 6 bases from V and 3 bases from J, leaving 12 bases between. This CDR3 contains 14 residues. Germline V gene lookup returns CDR1 LNHDA and CDR2 SQIVND (reference sequence). The CDR3 protein is CASRADSNNQPQHF. In nucleotides, the CDR3 is TGTGCCAGTAGAGCGGACAGTAACAATCAGCCCCAGCATTTT.

A word on this clonotype: This could be a read error, since a much larger clone is one nucleotide away. The V and J genes are TRBV30 and TRBJ1-1, with D maybe TRBD1 (5 bases). CDR3 size: 13 residues. Trimming stripped 0 bases from V and 1 base from J, with 6 bases between. Germline lookup yields CDR1 GTSNPN and CDR2 SVGIG (reference sequence). CDR3 DNA: TGTGCCTGGAGTGTACAGGCGAACACTGAAGCTTTCTTT. Its translation is CAWSVQANTEAFF.

The table lists this clonotype with many counts. This chain joins TRBV6-2 or TRBV6-3 and TRBJ2-1, with D perhaps matching TRBD1 (5 bases). Trimming removed 2 bases from V and 0 bases from J, with 14 bases in between. The CDR3 loop spans 17 amino acids. The germline V gene has CDR1 MNHEY and CDR2 SVGEGT. The CDR3 nucleotides are TGTGCCAGCAGTTACCTGATCAGGGCCAGCTCCTACAATGAGCAGTTCTTC. This translates into CASSYLIRASSYNEQFF.

This clonotype appeared a few times. This chain uses TRBV5-1 with TRBJ1-1; no firm D call. Germline loops: CDR1 SGHRS, CDR2 YFSETQ. The CDR3 is 15 residues long. Between the trimmed V and J ends, which lost 6 bases and 0 bases, there was a span of 15 bases. This CDR3 reads CASTLDLSMNTEAFF. The CDR3 coding sequence is TGCGCCAGCACCCTAGACCTATCCATGAACACTGAAGCTTTCTTT.

The J gene is TRBJ2-2, the V gene TRBV27, with 8 bases matching TRBD2. Germline trimming cut 5 bases from V and 6 bases from J; bases unmatched to any gene: 5. CDR1 and CDR2 from the germline V gene are MNHEY and SMNVEV (reference sequence). This CDR3 has 14 residues. This CDR3 is CASSPRTSSGELFF. CDR3 nucleotide sequence: TGTGCCAGCAGTCCCCGGACTAGCTCCGGGGAGCTGTTTTTT.

This clonotype was counted at least ten times. The chain recombines TRBV27 with TRBJ1-1, with D uncertain. This CDR3 is built from 13 residues. The ends were cut back, 2 bases at V and 0 bases at J, with 4 bases in the middle. The germline gives CDR1 MNHEY, CDR2 SMNVEV (reference sequence). Here the CDR3 reads CASSLRLNTEAFF. The DNA for the CDR3 is TGTGCCAGCAGTTTAAGACTGAACACTGAAGCTTTCTTT.

This clonotype was picked up many times. The CDR3 spells CATSDFLASSDNEQFF. For the CDR3, the DNA is TGTGCCACCAGTGATTTTCTAGCGAGCAGCGACAATGAGCAGTTCTTC. The rearrangement links TRBV24-1 to TRBJ2-1; D is possibly TRBD2 (6 bases). The CDR3 loop spans 16 amino acids. V was pared by 1 base and J by 5 bases, with 14 bases between. Germline CDR1 reads KGHDR; CDR2 reads SFDVKD.

This clonotype has at least ten counts. J is TRBJ2-5 and V is TRBV7-8; 7 bases line up with TRBD2. CDR1 and CDR2 from the germline V gene are SGHVS and FQNEAQ. V shed 0 bases and J 1 base; nucleotides not matched to a gene: 5. This CDR3 contains 16 residues. The CDR3 loop reads CASSLALTSFQETQYF. The CDR3 bases are TGTGCCAGCAGCTTAGCCCTGACTAGCTTCCAAGAGACCCAGTACTTC.

This clonotype has just a few counts. The chain uses TRBV30 and TRBJ2-7; the match to TRBD2 covers 7 bases. CDR1 is GTSNPN and CDR2 is SVGIG in the germline V gene (reference sequence). Germline trimming cut 3 bases from V and 0 bases from J; bases unmatched to any gene: 5. This CDR3 is built from 14 residues. This CDR3 reads CAWSWGGSSYEQYF. CDR3 nucleotide sequence: TGTGCCTGGAGCTGGGGAGGGAGCTCCTACGAGCAGTACTTC.

This clonotype was detected only a few times. The CDR3 DNA reads as TGTGCCTCCCCGGGGTCCTCTGTGATGAACACTGAAGCTTTCTTT. Its translation is CASPGSSVMNTEAFF. The V gene is TRBV30, the J gene TRBJ1-1; D uncertain. V gave up 7 bases and J gave up 0 bases, with 18 bases separating them. The CDR3 length is 15 residues. The germline gives CDR1 GTSNPN, CDR2 SVGIG (reference sequence).

This clonotype was seen only a few times. The rearrangement joins TRBV12-3 or TRBV12-4 to TRBJ2-1; TRBD2 aligns across 14 bases. The CDR3 length is 14 residues. J lost 9 bases, V lost 6 bases, and 4 bases had no gene match. In nucleotides, the CDR3 is TGTGCCAGCAGGACTAGCGGGAGGGGCAGTGAGCAGTTCTTC. This gives the protein CASRTSGRGSEQFF.

The V call is TRBV12-3 or TRBV12-4, the J call TRBJ2-5, with D perhaps matching TRBD2 (5 bases). CDR3 length equals 13 residues. Trimming removed 6 bases at V and 5 bases at J, with 13 bases between. The CDR3 region is CASRRRTGETQYF. CDR3 nucleotides: TGTGCCAGCAGACGCCGGACGGGGGAGACCCAGTACTTC.

This clonotype showed up just a few times. The chain carries TRBV4-2 and TRBJ1-1; D unresolved. The CDR3 is 17 amino acids. Trimming pared 0 bases from V and 1 base from J, leaving 15 bases between. Germline V gene lookup returns CDR1 LGHNA and CDR2 YNFKEQ. The CDR3 DNA reads TGTGCCAGCAGCCAAGATTCGGGGTCAGCCACGAACACTGAAGCTTTCTTT. Its translation: CASSQDSGSATNTEAFF.

The chain couples TRBV2 to TRBJ1-3, with unresolved D. From germline, CDR1 is SNHLY and CDR2 FYNNEI. This CDR3 comprises 15 residues. V lost 1 base and J lost 0, with 7 bases in between. CDR3 sequence (DNA): TGTGCCAGCAGTGAAGAGGGCCTCTCTGGAAACACCATATATTTT. It yields the protein CASSEEGLSGNTIYF. The variable domain in full, completed from reference TRBV2 and TRBJ1-3, reads EPEVTQTPSHQVTQMGQEVILRCVPISNHLYFYWYRQILGQKVEFLVSFYNNEISEKSEIFDDQFSVERPDGSNFTLKIRSTKLEDSAMYFCASSEEGLSGNTIYFGEGSWLTVV.

The chain recombines TRBV5-1 with TRBJ1-1; D ambiguous. Trimming left V 7 bases short and J 2 bases short, with 12 bases between. In germline, CDR1 is SGHRS, CDR2 YFSETQ. The CDR3 is 13 amino acids. CDR3 loop: CASQITLNTEAFF. The CDR3, as DNA: TGCGCCAGCCAGATTACGTTAAACACTGAAGCTTTCTTT.

The rearrangement links TRBV4-1 to TRBJ2-1; TRBD2 aligns across 8 bases. J was trimmed by 3 bases and V by 1 base; bases with no gene match: 14. Per the germline V gene, CDR1 is MGHRA and CDR2 is YSYEKL. This CDR3 has 19 amino acids. CDR3 nucleotide sequence: TGCGCCAGCAGCCAAGCGGCCCGTTACGGGGGGGGAGTCTACAATGAGCAGTTCTTC. Protein product: CASSQAARYGGGVYNEQFF.

This clonotype was recorded only once. The chain combines TRBV7-2 with TRBJ2-5; 7 bases are shared with TRBD1. J lost 5 bases, V lost 6 bases, and 12 bases had no gene match. From germline, CDR1 is SGHTA and CDR2 FQGNSA. The CDR3 loop spans 15 amino acids. CDR3 bases: TGTGCCAGCAGACCAGACAGGGTTTCCTCGGAGACCCAGTACTTC. Translating it yields CASRPDRVSSETQYF.